This T cell receptor beta chain was sequenced during a study of regulatory T cells in long-lasting Graves disease. Building of the TCR beta libraries involved iRepertoire HTBI primers and Arm-PCR of CDR3 regions. In the original analysis: Across the samples, identification revealed roughly 56 TRBV and 14 TRBJ segments. MiXCR, applied by TCRdb to the multiplex PCR reads, yields one record per CDR3 protein. These V and J calls derive from TCRdb rather than the authors' analysis. The sample carries roughly 500,000 distinct CDR3 sequences, 13% to 15% recorded once. This clonotype was observed at least ten times. The time point is: newly diagnosed GD, antithyroid drugs for less than 3 months. PBMCs provided the RNA from which the TCR library was made. Trimming stripped 3 bases from V and 1 base from J, with 13 bases between. The CDR3 has 16 residues. CDR1 and CDR2 (germline): SGHAT, FQNNGV. These data also featured in a second study, about T cells in Graves' hyperthyroidism and ophthalmopathy.

V is TRBV11-2 and J is TRBJ2-1; D gene uncertain. Sample: peripheral blood mononuclear cells (PBMCs), taken at new diagnosis, from a patient treated with antithyroid drugs. The TCR originated in a woman aged 50 to 60 with Graves disease. The CDR3 reads CASSLLGTISYNEQFF. The CDR3 DNA reads TGTGCCAGCAGCTTGCTAGGCACTATTTCCTACAATGAGCAGTTCTTC.